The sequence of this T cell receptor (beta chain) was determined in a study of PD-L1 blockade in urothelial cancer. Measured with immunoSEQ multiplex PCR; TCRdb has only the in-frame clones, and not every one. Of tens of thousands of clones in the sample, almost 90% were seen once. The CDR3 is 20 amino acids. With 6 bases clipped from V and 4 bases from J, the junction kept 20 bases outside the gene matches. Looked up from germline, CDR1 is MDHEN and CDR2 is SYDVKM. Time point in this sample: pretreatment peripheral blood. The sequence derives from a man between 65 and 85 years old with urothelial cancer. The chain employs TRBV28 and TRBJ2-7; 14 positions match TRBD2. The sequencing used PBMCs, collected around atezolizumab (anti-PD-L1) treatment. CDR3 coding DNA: TGTGCCAGCAGCAAACTGTCGGGACTAGCGGGAGTCCCATCCTCTTACGAGCAGTACTTC. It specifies CASSKLSGLAGVPSSYEQYF.